What follows are 24 T cell receptor beta chains derived from one specimen sequenced in a study of shared clonotypes between healthy human individuals. The table came from immunoSEQ multiplex PCR; TCRdb's copy has only in-frame clones and leaves some out. The repertoire holds approximately 640,000 clones, with about 78% as singletons. Specimen: memory CD4+ T cells sorted from blood. Regarding subset: CD45RA-negative fraction. The source is a woman aged 25-40 years in good health.

The chain joins TRBV7-6 to TRBJ1-5; D unresolved. Germline loops: CDR1 SGHVS, CDR2 FNYEAQ. V was pared by 5 bases and J by 2 bases, with 7 bases between. This CDR3 spans 13 amino acids. The CDR3 coding sequence is TGTGCCAGCAGCGAGCGGTGCAATCAGCCCCAGCATTTT. Translating gives CASSERCNQPQHF.

This chain joins TRBV14 and TRBJ1-2; a possible D gene is TRBD1 (6 bases). Trimming removed 5 bases at V and 2 bases at J, with 12 bases between. The germline V gene encodes CDR1 SGHDN and CDR2 FVKESK. This CDR3 spans 14 amino acids. The CDR3 DNA sequence: TGTGCCAGCAGCGATGCGGGGGGCAACTATGGCTACACCTTC. Encoded protein: CASSDAGGNYGYTF.

The chain uses TRBV28 and TRBJ2-7; D call uncertain. This CDR3 is 16 amino acids long. The germline CDR1 and CDR2 sequences are MDHEN and SYDVKM. V lost 7 bases and J 2 bases, leaving 21 bases between the germline ends. As DNA, the CDR3 is TGTGCCAGCAAGATGTTTCTTCGGCCAATTGCCTACGAGCAGTACTTC. This encodes CASKMFLRPIAYEQYF.

This rearrangement joins TRBV27 to TRBJ2-5; 8 nucleotides match TRBD1. Unmatched junction bases numbered 13, after V lost 5 bases and J lost 5 bases. CDR1 is MNHEY and CDR2 is SMNVEV in the germline V gene (reference sequence). This CDR3 region has 16 residues. CDR3 protein: CASSIGTGGGWETQYF. CDR3 coding DNA: TGTGCCAGCAGTATCGGGACAGGTGGAGGGTGGGAGACCCAGTACTTC.

This sequence joins TRBV27 and TRBJ2-3; TRBD1 aligns across 11 bases. CDR3 length: 16 amino acids. Per germline, CDR1 MNHEY and CDR2 SMNVEV (reference sequence). V gave up 2 bases and J gave up 7 bases; unmatched junction bases: 8. For the CDR3, the DNA is TGTGCCAGCAGTTTAAGGACAGGGGGCACGTTATATACGCAGTATTTT. Residues: CASSLRTGGTLYTQYF.

The chain links TRBV19 to TRBJ2-1; D might be TRBD1 or TRBD2, each matching 5 bases. V was trimmed by 4 bases and J by 13 bases, leaving 11 bases between them. This CDR3 spans 11 amino acids. In germline, CDR1 is LNHDA, CDR2 SQIVND (reference sequence). The CDR3 sequence is CASSTGPSQFF. In DNA, the CDR3 is TGTGCCAGTAGTACGGGACCCTCACAGTTCTTC.

The chain uses TRBV2 and TRBJ1-5, with a possible D match to TRBD1 (5 bases). The CDR3 contains 16 residues. Between the trimmed V and J ends, which lost 7 bases and 10 bases, there was a span of 26 bases. CDR1 is SNHLY and CDR2 is FYNNEI in the germline V gene. CDR3 residues: CASTEHRDERGRPQHF. DNA for the CDR3: TGTGCCAGCACCGAACACCGGGACGAACGCGGTAGACCCCAGCATTTT.

The V and J genes are TRBV7-9 and TRBJ1-3; D is uncertain. The CDR3 is 16 amino acids. With 1 base removed from V and 0 bases from J, the gap between germline ends came to 10 bases. The germline CDR1 and CDR2 sequences are SEHNR and FQNEAQ (reference sequence). DNA for the CDR3: TGTGCCAGCAGCTTAGAAGCGCGGGTCTCTGGAAACACCATATATTTT. Its protein product is CASSLEARVSGNTIYF.

The CDR3 DNA follows: TGCGCCAGCAGCGGGGGCGGGCGGGCCTCCTCCTACGAGCAGTACTTC. It is translated as CASSGGGRASSYEQYF. The chain uses TRBV5-1 and TRBJ2-7, with a weak D call TRBD1 (6 bases). In germline, CDR1 is SGHRS, CDR2 YFSETQ. The CDR3 consists of 16 residues. V was cut by 4 bases and J by 0 bases, with 17 bases left in between.

The V call is TRBV11-2, the J call TRBJ2-1; 7 nucleotides match TRBD2. Germline V lookup: CDR1 SGHAT, CDR2 FQNNGV. After removal of 5 bases from V and 10 bases from J, the junction contained 8 bases not matched to a gene. The CDR3 runs 13 residues. The CDR3 region has the DNA TGTGCCAGCAGCCCGTCACTAGCGCTGGAGCAGTTCTTC. Its translation is CASSPSLALEQFF.

This chain connects TRBV11-3 to TRBJ2-5; 15 bases line up with TRBD2. After removal of 4 bases from V and 1 base from J, the junction contained 7 bases not matched to a gene. Germline CDR1 reads SGHNT; CDR2 reads YENEEA. This CDR3 comprises 18 residues. CDR3 sequence reads: CASSSGLAGGPGQETQYF. CDR3 DNA sequence: TGTGCCAGCAGCTCAGGACTAGCGGGAGGGCCGGGCCAAGAGACCCAGTACTTC.

This rearrangement joins TRBV2 to TRBJ1-1; the D is unclear. The length of the CDR3 is 14 residues. CDR1 SNHLY and CDR2 FYNNEI come from the germline V gene. Trimming removed 4 bases from V and 5 bases from J, with 14 bases in between. The CDR3 sequence: CASSGGTRKTEAFF. CDR3 DNA sequence: TGTGCCAGCAGTGGCGGCACAAGGAAAACTGAAGCTTTCTTT.

The chain couples TRBV19 to TRBJ2-7; 9 bases are a match to TRBD1. Germline CDR1 reads LNHDA; CDR2 reads SQIVND (reference sequence). J lost 3 bases, V lost 5 bases, and 5 bases had no gene match. The CDR3 has 14 residues. In DNA, the CDR3 is TGTGCCAGTAGTGTCGGGACAGGGTTCTACGAGCAGTACTTC. Protein sequence: CASSVGTGFYEQYF.

The chain links TRBV6-6 to TRBJ1-2; D is ambiguous. Trimming cost V 2 bases and J 3 bases, with 7 bases left between them. Germline CDR1 reads MNHNY; CDR2 reads SVGAGI (reference sequence). This CDR3 contains 13 residues. Here the CDR3 DNA reads TGTGCCAGCAGTTACGACGGATACTATGGCTACACCTTC. Residues: CASSYDGYYGYTF.

This clone occurred a few times. The genes are TRBV28 and TRBJ1-5; 7 bases agree with TRBD1. The CDR3 has 17 amino acids. CDR1 is MDHEN, CDR2 SYDVKM, per germline. J gave up 2 bases and V 4 bases, and 11 bases lay outside the gene matches. In nucleotides, the CDR3 is TGTGCCAGCAGTTCGAGCAGCCAGCAGGGGGGCAATCAGCCCCAGCATTTT. Translated: CASSSSSQQGGNQPQHF.

The chain has TRBV6-1 and TRBJ2-5; D not certain. Trimming took off 5 bases at V and 2 bases at J, with 15 bases between the two ends. Per the germline V gene, CDR1 is MNHNS and CDR2 is SASEGT. The CDR3 is made up of 15 amino acids. CDR3 in amino acids: CASSNGAIPQETQYF. The CDR3 bases are TGTGCCAGCAGTAACGGCGCCATACCACAAGAGACCCAGTACTTC.

The V gene is TRBV6-5, the J gene TRBJ1-4; possible D gene TRBD1, 5 bases. This CDR3 has 15 amino acids. Germline V gives CDR1 MNHEY, CDR2 SVGAGI. Trimming pared 2 bases from V and 8 bases from J, leaving 15 bases between. This CDR3 is CASSYRAEGNEKLFF. CDR3 DNA: TGTGCCAGCAGTTACCGGGCCGAGGGGAACGAAAAACTGTTTTTT.

As concerns this clone: Other DNA sequences from this sample encode an identical CDR3 as well. The V gene is TRBV10-2, the J gene TRBJ1-2; D is uncertain. The V end was cut by 3 bases, the J end by 1 base, with 9 bases between. Per germline, CDR1 WSHSY and CDR2 SAAADI. The CDR3 length is 14 residues. This CDR3 reads CASSERGLNYGYTF. CDR3 DNA: TGCGCCAGCAGTGAACGCGGGCTTAACTATGGCTACACCTTC.

This clone was detected many times. J is TRBJ1-1 and V is TRBV4-1; D is ambiguous. V dropped 2 bases and J dropped 5 bases, with 9 bases sitting between them. The germline V gene has CDR1 MGHRA and CDR2 YSYEKL. The CDR3 spans 13 residues. As DNA, the CDR3 is TGCGCCAGCAGCCAACAACCGGAGACTGAAGCTTTCTTT. Translation: CASSQQPETEAFF.

The chain employs TRBV29-1 and TRBJ2-5; TRBD1 or TRBD2 may be the D gene (5 bases each). CDR3 length: 11 amino acids. The germline V and J ends were trimmed by 6 bases and 5 bases, with 10 bases remaining between them. Germline values: CDR1 SQVTM, CDR2 ANQGSEA. CDR3 residues: CSVGPQETQYF. Written as DNA, the CDR3 is TGCAGCGTGGGACCACAGGAGACCCAGTACTTC.

Concerning this clone: This may be a read error: a much more frequent sequence differs by one nucleotide. This chain connects TRBV19 to TRBJ2-1, with D perhaps given as TRBD1 or TRBD2 (5 bases each). The CDR3 totals 13 residues. Looked up from germline, CDR1 is LNHDA and CDR2 is SQIVND (reference sequence). Trimming shortened V by 3 bases and J by 6 bases, and 9 bases separated the two germline ends. The CDR3 DNA reads TGTGCCAGTAGTATGCCAGGGAGCAATGAGCAGTTCTTC. Protein product: CASSMPGSNEQFF.

The V call is TRBV5-1, the J call TRBJ2-3; TRBD2 matches at 13 bases. CDR1 is SGHRS and CDR2 is YFSETQ in the germline V gene. The CDR3 loop spans 16 amino acids. The V segment lost 4 bases and the J segment 9 bases; nucleotides outside the gene matches: 11. CDR3 nucleotide sequence: TGCGCCAGCAGCGTGGGACTAGCGGGGATCCCCCCAACGCAGTATTTT. This encodes CASSVGLAGIPPTQYF.

Only one count was recorded for this clone. The chain couples TRBV19 to TRBJ2-7; TRBD2 matches at 7 bases. Unmatched junction bases numbered 15, after V lost 4 bases and J lost 3 bases. Per germline, CDR1 LNHDA and CDR2 SQIVND (reference sequence). The CDR3 covers 17 residues. The CDR3 loop is CASSSPRGQGGSYEQYF. The CDR3 DNA is TGTGCCAGTAGTAGCCCAAGAGGGCAGGGAGGGAGCTACGAGCAGTACTTC.

This clone was seen more than once but under ten times. J is TRBJ1-2 and V is TRBV28; a weak D match, TRBD1 (6 bases). Germline assignment: CDR1 MDHEN and CDR2 SYDVKM. Between the trimmed V and J ends, which lost 3 bases and 5 bases, there was a span of 13 bases. The CDR3 is made up of 14 amino acids. The CDR3 reads CASSFGTRVYGYTF. In nucleotides, the CDR3 is TGTGCCAGCAGTTTTGGGACACGGGTATATGGCTACACCTTC.